This TCR beta chain was profiled in a study of immune evolution from preneoplasia to lung adenocarcinoma. Patient tissue came from resections in Japan or China, 2014–2017. Regarding the study as a whole: Normal lung had the highest top T cell clone frequencies. Normal lung had highest clonality; later lesions appeared denser, more diverse.

Using immunoSEQ multiplex PCR, the repertoire was profiled, and TCRdb retains in-frame clones only, with some absent. Here the sample spans about 8,200 clones, approximately 75% being singletons. The V gene's germline CDR1 is SNHLY and CDR2 FYNNEI. This CDR3 region has 14 residues. The V gene lost 7 bases and the J gene lost 0 bases, with 13 bases spanning the gap. For this clone: The target antigen is unknown.

This receptor was identified in a person aged 55-80 years with lung adenocarcinoma. Source material: FFPE adjacent normal lung tissue. This chain links TRBV2 with TRBJ2-7; weak D call: TRBD1 (6 bases). The CDR3 DNA follows: TGTGCCAGCACCGCCGGGACAAGCTCCTACGAGCAGTACTTC. Translation: CASTAGTSSYEQYF.